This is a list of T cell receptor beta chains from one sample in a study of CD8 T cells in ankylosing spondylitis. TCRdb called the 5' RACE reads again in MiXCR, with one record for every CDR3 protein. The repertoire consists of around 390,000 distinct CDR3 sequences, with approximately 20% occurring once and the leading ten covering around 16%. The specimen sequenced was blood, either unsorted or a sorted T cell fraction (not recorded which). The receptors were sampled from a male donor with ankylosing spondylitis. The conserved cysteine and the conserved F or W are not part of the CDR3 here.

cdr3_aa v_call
SVLKTGTGNEQF TRBV29-1
ASSLASRNNEQF TRBV5-1
AWSPYYSGANVLT TRBV30
ATTSFSSYNEQF TRBV25-1
ASSPSGRYNEQF TRBV18
ASSLDNRGAADTQY TRBV7-9
ASSYSRVFAEKLF TRBV6-5
ASSPPGFYGYT TRBV18
ASSHGGSYT TRBV5-5
ASSLALRREFTDTQY TRBV7-9
ASSDTGRINQPQH TRBV6-2/TRBV6-3
ASSLRSGGTQY TRBV7-3
ASSLRFRDFQETQY TRBV5-6
ASSFAGDQPQH TRBV7-2
ASSQGLAGAGETQY TRBV4-3
AISTGQGAGETQY TRBV10-3
ASSKDGLTGDTQY TRBV2
ASRASGGDEQY TRBV25-1
ASMQGLEAF TRBV25-1
SASGSREGHDTQY TRBV20-1
ASSLDRGNGYT TRBV27
ASSRTIRGRPYEQY TRBV18
ASSVQGPAEAIINEQF TRBV7-6
ASSYGLAGFVDTQY TRBV6-2/TRBV6-3
ASSHNRYGYT TRBV4-3
ATGQRSNQPQH TRBV2
ASSLGPLLSSGRVRSGELF TRBV12-3/TRBV12-4
SARTGQETQY TRBV20-1
ASSPRRNGGELF TRBV7-2
ASSLDRVFGTEAF TRBV28
ASSLGNSNQPQH TRBV7-9
ASSLTTTGRVVTYKQY TRBV4-3
ASSFDRETNGYT TRBV6-5
ASSLTRQGGEQF TRBV27
ASSLASGTVTDTQY TRBV5-1